This TCR beta chain was recovered during a study of blood T cell repertoires in COVID-19. Study-level information: The origin of the acute and convalescent COVID-19 samples was the United States, Italy and Spain.

Assay: immunoSEQ multiplex PCR; the TCRdb copy retains only in-frame clones and omits some. The sample consists of some 450,000 clones, about 87% of them appearing once. Germline CDR1 and CDR2: SGHVS and FQNEAQ. The CDR3 sequence is 14 residues long. Unmatched junction bases numbered 5, after V lost 3 bases and J lost 10 bases. Enrolment of Seattle patients took place during active infection, and they were followed longitudinally. Sequenced: peripheral blood. This clonotype was sampled from a woman aged 50 to 60 with COVID-19, enrolled during active disease. The chain employs TRBV7-8 and TRBJ1-6; TRBD1 agrees at 8 bases. CDR3 loop: CASSFGDRLSPLHF. The CDR3 DNA sequence: TGTGCCAGCAGCTTCGGGGACAGGCTATCACCCCTCCACTTT.